The next 30 T cell receptor beta chains were all read from a single sample in a study of cytomegalovirus exposure and HLA in healthy donors. Researchers ran the PCR with 60 Vbeta and 13 Jbeta primers. Assay: immunoSEQ multiplex PCR; the TCRdb copy retains only in-frame clones and omits some. The sample has about 150,000 clones, approximately 70% seen once. Sequenced sample: PBMCs. These receptors were obtained from a woman aged 18 to 35 in good health and CMV-seropositive.

The V call is TRBV27, the J call TRBJ2-1, with D unclear. Trimming shortened V by 6 bases and J by 9 bases, and 9 bases separated the two germline ends. CDR3 length: 11 amino acids. Per the germline V gene, CDR1 is MNHEY and CDR2 is SMNVEV (reference sequence). CDR3 in amino acids: CASSWLGEQFF. In nucleotides, the CDR3 is TGTGCCAGCAGCTGGCTAGGTGAGCAGTTCTTC.

V gene TRBV25-1 combines with J gene TRBJ2-7; 11 bases are a match to TRBD2. Germline V gene lookup returns CDR1 MGHDK and CDR2 SYGVNS. Trimming at V came to 4 bases and at J to 3 bases, leaving 2 bases not matched to a gene. The CDR3 is 14 amino acids. CDR3 nucleotide sequence: TGTGCCAGCAGTGGAGGACTAGCGGGCTACGAGCAGTACTTC. It codes for CASSGGLAGYEQYF.

The rearrangement joins TRBV5-4 to TRBJ1-6, with 9 bases matching TRBD1. This CDR3 is built from 15 residues. With V trimmed by 0 bases and J by 7 bases, 2 bases remained unmatched. Germline assignment: CDR1 SGHNT and CDR2 YYREEE (reference sequence). The CDR3 bases are TGTGCCAGCAGCTTGGAAGGGACAGGGAATTCACCCCTCCACTTT. Amino acids: CASSLEGTGNSPLHF.

A few counts support this clone. This chain links TRBV5-4 with TRBJ1-6; D gene uncertain. This CDR3 spans 14 amino acids. Between the trimmed V and J ends, which lost 4 bases and 6 bases, there was a span of 11 bases. Germline V CDR1 and CDR2: SGHNT, YYREEE (reference sequence). CDR3 in amino acids: CASSDRESNSPLHF. Here the CDR3 DNA reads TGTGCCAGCAGCGACCGGGAGTCTAATTCACCCCTCCACTTT. Supplemented by reference TRBV5-4 and TRBJ1-6, the full variable domain reads ETGVTQSPTHLIKTRGQQVTLRCSSQSGHNTVSWYQQALGQGPQFIFQYYREEENGRGNFPPRFSGLQFPNYSSELNVNALELDDSALYLCASSDRESNSPLHFGNGTRLTVT.

The chain recombines TRBV4-3 with TRBJ2-5; tentative D call: TRBD2 (6 bases). CDR1 is LGHNA, CDR2 YSLEER, per germline. The V gene lost 1 base and the J gene lost 4 bases, with 13 bases spanning the gap. The CDR3 contains 15 residues. The chain's CDR3 is CASSQGRGEGETQYF. Written as DNA, the CDR3 is TGCGCCAGCAGCCAAGGGAGGGGCGAGGGAGAGACCCAGTACTTC.

The CDR3 DNA reads as TGTGCCAGTAGTATAGTGTGGGGGGGCGACACCGGGGAGCTGTTTTTT. Its protein is CASSIVWGGDTGELFF. V is TRBV19 and J is TRBJ2-2, with D possibly TRBD2 on 7 matching bases. The CDR3 runs to 16 residues. The V gene's germline CDR1 is LNHDA and CDR2 SQIVND (reference sequence). V gave up 1 base and J gave up 3 bases, with 12 bases separating them.

CDR3 protein: CASSARGSGNTIYF. DNA of the CDR3: TGTGCCAGCAGCGCCCGGGGCTCTGGAAACACCATATATTTT. The chain links TRBV9 to TRBJ1-3; D gene ambiguous. The CDR3 consists of 14 residues. The germline V and J ends were trimmed by 3 bases and 0 bases, with 7 bases remaining between them. Germline V lookup: CDR1 SGDLS, CDR2 YYNGEE.

The rearrangement joins TRBV15 to TRBJ2-3, with D maybe TRBD2 (5 bases). Trimming cost V 1 base and J 2 bases, with 10 bases left between them. The CDR3 has 15 amino acids. CDR1 is LNHNV and CDR2 is YYDKDF in the germline V gene (reference sequence). The CDR3 loop reads CATSRVTTFTDTQYF. The CDR3 bases are TGTGCCACCAGCAGAGTGACTACATTCACAGATACGCAGTATTTT.

V usage is TRBV6-5 and J usage is TRBJ1-2; 7 bases align to TRBD1. Per germline, CDR1 MNHEY and CDR2 SVGAGI. CDR3 size: 15 residues. The V gene end was trimmed by 6 bases and the J gene end by 4 bases; junction bases not matched to a gene: 11. The CDR3 sequence: CASSPPPDRAYGYTF. The CDR3 DNA follows: TGTGCCAGCAGCCCACCTCCCGACAGGGCCTATGGCTACACCTTC.

The CDR3 DNA reads as TGTGCCAGCAGCTTGTTATTACAAGAGACCCAGTACTTC. It codes for CASSLLLQETQYF. The rearrangement uses TRBV5-4 and TRBJ2-5; D gene ambiguous. Germline CDR1 SGHNT, CDR2 YYREEE (reference sequence). Trimming stripped 1 base from V and 2 bases from J, with 6 bases between. The CDR3 extends over 13 amino acids.

The CDR3, as DNA: TGTGCCAGCAGCCGCGGACAGGGCAATCAGCCCCAGCATTTT. Encoded protein: CASSRGQGNQPQHF. This chain joins TRBV7-2 and TRBJ1-5; 7 bases map to TRBD1. The V and J ends lost 5 bases and 2 bases, in that order; junction bases with no gene match: 3. The CDR3 contains 14 residues. Germline V gene data show CDR1 as SGHTA and CDR2 as FQGNSA.

The rearrangement uses TRBV5-4 and TRBJ2-5; 12 bases agree with TRBD2. The CDR3 has 14 amino acids. Unmatched junction bases numbered 4, after V lost 5 bases and J lost 5 bases. Germline values: CDR1 SGHNT, CDR2 YYREEE (reference sequence). Written as DNA, the CDR3 is TGTGCCAGCAGTTTAGGACTAGCGGGGGAGACCCAGTACTTC. Translation gives CASSLGLAGETQYF.

The chain combines TRBV4-3 with TRBJ2-5, with 9 positions matching TRBD2. The CDR3 has 22 residues. The J segment lost 5 bases and the V segment lost 2 bases, leaving 27 bases of the junction unmatched. Germline CDR1 is LGHNA and CDR2 is YSLEER. In nucleotides, the CDR3 is TGCGCCAGCAGCCAAAAGGTGGCGGGGGGGAAGTTGTCGATGGACCGTTTGGAGACCCAGTACTTC. It encodes CASSQKVAGGKLSMDRLETQYF.

The chain links TRBV9 to TRBJ2-3; 11 nucleotides line up with TRBD2. Germline trimming cut 4 bases from V and 2 bases from J; bases unmatched to any gene: 6. The CDR3 extends over 16 amino acids. CDR1 and CDR2 (germline): SGDLS, YYNGEE. The CDR3 sequence is CASSFPLAGDTDTQYF. The CDR3 region has the DNA TGTGCCAGCAGCTTCCCACTAGCGGGGGACACAGATACGCAGTATTTT.

This clone appeared a single time. V gene TRBV19 combines with J gene TRBJ2-7; 7 bases agree with TRBD1. Germline V gene data show CDR1 as LNHDA and CDR2 as SQIVND (reference sequence). V was pared by 3 bases and J by 1 base, with 6 bases of the junction left unmatched. CDR3 length: 15 residues. The CDR3 sequence is CASSIHRGESYEQYF. The CDR3 DNA reads TGTGCCAGTAGTATCCACAGGGGCGAGTCCTACGAGCAGTACTTC.

The V and J genes are TRBV19 and TRBJ1-1; D ambiguous. Germline assignment: CDR1 LNHDA and CDR2 SQIVND (reference sequence). The ends were cut back, 5 bases at V and 5 bases at J, with 15 bases in the middle. CDR3 length: 14 residues. The CDR3, as DNA: TGTGCCAGTAGTCCCCCGGGGAGAGAGACTGAAGCTTTCTTT. As protein: CASSPPGRETEAFF.

This chain joins TRBV19 and TRBJ2-1; TRBD2 matches 9 bases. Losses at the gene ends were 5 bases for V and 3 bases for J; bases not matched to a gene: 8. CDR1 LNHDA and CDR2 SQIVND come from the germline V gene (reference sequence). This CDR3 region has 16 residues. CDR3 sequence (DNA): TGTGCCAGTAGTGAATCGCGGGGGGGCCGCTACAATGAGCAGTTCTTC. Its translation: CASSESRGGRYNEQFF.

This clone showed up just a few times. The chain has TRBV6-4 and TRBJ2-3; 7 positions agree with TRBD2. Per germline, CDR1 MRHNA and CDR2 SNTAGT. The ends lost 8 bases at V and 2 bases at J; junction bases unmatched: 10. The CDR3 spans 15 residues. In DNA form, the CDR3 reads TGTGCCAGCCGTCGGGAGGTCTCCCCCACAGATACGCAGTATTTT. Translating gives CASRREVSPTDTQYF.

The rearrangement joins TRBV27 to TRBJ2-7; D remains ambiguous. V was pared by 2 bases and J by 2 bases, with 13 bases between. The CDR3 is 15 residues long. From germline, CDR1 is MNHEY and CDR2 SMNVEV (reference sequence). In DNA, the CDR3 is TGTGCCAGCAGTTTAAAAGTCGGTAAAGCCTACGAGCAGTACTTC. Protein sequence: CASSLKVGKAYEQYF.

This clone appeared a few times. This chain links TRBV7-3 with TRBJ2-5; 11 bases fit TRBD2. Unmatched junction bases numbered 12, after V lost 1 base and J lost 5 bases. Germline V gene lookup returns CDR1 SGHTA and CDR2 FQGTGA. This CDR3 has 18 amino acids. As DNA, the CDR3 is TGTGCCAGCAGCTTAAAGAGCAGGCTAGCGGGGGGCCTGGAGACCCAGTACTTC. Translating gives CASSLKSRLAGGLETQYF.

The CDR3 DNA reads as TGTGCCTGGAATAAACTAGCGGGGGAGGAGACCCAGTACTTC. Encoded protein: CAWNKLAGEETQYF. The chain links TRBV30 to TRBJ2-5, with 11 bases fitting TRBD2. Per the germline V gene, CDR1 is GTSNPN and CDR2 is SVGIG (reference sequence). The CDR3 spans 14 residues. The ends lost 4 bases at V and 5 bases at J; junction bases unmatched: 6.

This chain joins TRBV19 and TRBJ1-1; weak D call: TRBD1 (6 bases). The CDR3 length is 14 residues. V lost 6 bases to trimming and J lost 4 bases, with 15 bases between them. Germline V gives CDR1 LNHDA, CDR2 SQIVND (reference sequence). CDR3 in amino acids: CASSKGGGSTEAFF. The CDR3 region has the DNA TGTGCCAGTAGCAAGGGGGGGGGTAGCACTGAAGCTTTCTTT. The full variable domain, with the rest looked up from reference TRBV19 and TRBJ1-1, is DGGITQSPKYLFRKEGQNVTLSCEQNLNHDAMYWYRQDPGQGLRLIYYSQIVNDFQKGDIAEGYSVSREKKESFPLTVTSAQKNPTAFYLCASSKGGGSTEAFFGQGTRLTVV.

The chain combines TRBV28 with TRBJ1-1; TRBD1 agrees at 9 bases. The CDR3 loop spans 17 amino acids. V dropped 1 base and J dropped 0; count of bases not matched to a gene: 6. From germline, CDR1 is MDHEN and CDR2 SYDVKM. Here the CDR3 reads CASSLFPGQGMNTEAFF. CDR3 coding DNA: TGTGCCAGCAGTTTATTCCCGGGACAGGGTATGAACACTGAAGCTTTCTTT.

This clone occurred once. The chain combines TRBV18 with TRBJ1-4; weak D call: TRBD1 (6 bases). CDR1 and CDR2 from the germline V gene are KGHSH and LQKENI. The V end lost 3 bases, the J end lost 3 bases, and 17 bases lay between the germline ends. The CDR3 is 17 amino acids. The CDR3 DNA reads TGTGCCAGCTCACCCAACTACAGGACAGTCTCTAATGAAAAACTGTTTTTT. This translates into CASSPNYRTVSNEKLFF.

The rearrangement joins TRBV27 to TRBJ1-5; D remains ambiguous. V lost 1 base and J 9 bases, leaving 16 bases between the germline ends. Germline V CDR1 and CDR2: MNHEY, SMNVEV (reference sequence). The CDR3 loop spans 15 amino acids. CDR3 sequence: CASSLLGEYLRPQHF. The CDR3 bases are TGTGCCAGCAGTTTATTAGGAGAGTACCTTCGGCCCCAGCATTTT.

The V gene is TRBV18, the J gene TRBJ2-5, with TRBD2 as a possible D gene (6 bases). The length of the CDR3 is 14 residues. V was trimmed by 0 bases and J by 2 bases, leaving 7 bases between them. Germline CDR1 is KGHSH and CDR2 is LQKENI. The CDR3 DNA reads as TGTGCCAGCTCACCACCGACTAGTCAAGAGACCCAGTACTTC. Residues: CASSPPTSQETQYF.

About this clone: Other DNA variants within this sample encode the same CDR3. CDR3 nucleotides: TGTGCCAGCAGCGTAGACGGGGGACCTTACAATGAGCAGTTCTTC. Amino acids: CASSVDGGPYNEQFF. V usage is TRBV9 and J usage is TRBJ2-1, with D maybe TRBD2 (6 bases). Per germline, CDR1 SGDLS and CDR2 YYNGEE. V shed 0 bases and J shed 4 bases, with 11 bases lying between them. This CDR3 has 15 amino acids.

The chain joins TRBV27 to TRBJ1-2, with a tentative D call TRBD1 (5 bases). V lost 1 base and J 4 bases, leaving 10 bases between the germline ends. The CDR3 runs 14 residues. CDR1 and CDR2 (germline): MNHEY, SMNVEV (reference sequence). The CDR3 spells CASSLWGRPYGYTF. The CDR3 bases are TGTGCCAGCAGTTTATGGGGCAGGCCCTATGGCTACACCTTC.

This clone was recorded a few times. The gene calls are TRBV15 and TRBJ2-7; D is unresolved. This CDR3 has 13 residues. Germline CDR1 reads LNHNV; CDR2 reads YYDKDF (reference sequence). The V end lost 1 base, the J end lost 2 bases, and 6 bases lay between the germline ends. This CDR3 is CATSRARTYEQYF. The CDR3 DNA is TGTGCCACCAGCAGAGCGAGGACCTACGAGCAGTACTTC.

J is TRBJ2-1 and V is TRBV5-1; 16 bases are a match to TRBD2. There are 17 residues in the CDR3. CDR1 is SGHRS and CDR2 is YFSETQ in the germline V gene. V lost 4 bases and J lost 6; bases outside the gene matches: 7. CDR3 amino acids: CASSQGLAGGLVNEQFF. The CDR3 bases are TGCGCCAGCAGCCAGGGACTAGCGGGGGGGCTGGTCAATGAGCAGTTCTTC.